This T cell receptor (beta chain) was captured by sequencing in a study of control samples from healthy donors and cancer patients. V lost 0 bases, J lost 4 bases, and 11 bases lay in between. The CDR3 has 15 residues. Germline loops: CDR1 SGHRS, CDR2 YFSETQ. The method was immunoSEQ multiplex PCR; TCRdb's version includes in-frame clones alone and lacks a portion of them. The table shows tens of thousands of clones, with about 88% occurring only once. The clonotype comes from a woman aged 45-65 years in good health. The genes are TRBV5-1 and TRBJ1-5; a possible D gene is TRBD1 (6 bases). Source material: blood. The CDR3 DNA reads as TGCGCCAGCAGCTTGGCGACAGGTGAAAATCAGCCCCAGCATTTT. It is translated as CASSLATGENQPQHF.